The rows below give T cell receptor beta chains drawn from one sample of a study of Ad26.COV2.S vaccination and SARS-CoV-2 variants. Measured with immunoSEQ multiplex PCR; TCRdb has only the in-frame clones, and not every one. The sample contains 290,000 or so clones, about 87% of which appear only once. This sample comprised peripheral blood, obtained in a trial of Ad26.COV2.S vaccine versus placebo. The source is a person between 18 and 59 years old who received the Ad26.COV2.S COVID-19 vaccine or a placebo. Both conserved end residues are part of each CDR3. The D gene is left open where the match is weak. Size values are once, few and many counts, or a class for expanded clones, and some rows have none.

>-|TRBV9|TRBJ1-2|-
CASSQGYYGYTF
TGTGCCAGCAGCCAGGGTTACTATGGCTACACCTTC
>-|TRBV5-6|TRBJ1-5|-
CASSLAGAGTSQPQHF
TGTGCCAGCAGCTTGGCCGGGGCAGGGACCAGTCAGCCCCAGCATTTT
>-|TRBV29-1|TRBJ1-3|-
CSVEIGNTIYF
TGCAGCGTTGAAATTGGAAACACCATATATTTT
>-|TRBV6-5|TRBJ1-1|-
CASRVQLHTEAFF
TGTGCCAGCAGGGTACAGCTACACACTGAAGCTTTCTTT
>-|TRBV11-2|TRBJ2-1|-
CASSFMVGGTAEQFF
TGTGCCAGCAGCTTCATGGTGGGCGGAACCGCGGAGCAGTTCTTC
>-|TRBV15|TRBJ1-5|-
CATSPPRQDSNQPQHF
TGTGCCACCAGCCCCCCCCGACAGGATAGCAATCAGCCCCAGCATTTT
>TRBD1|TRBV27|TRBJ2-5|-
CASSPIQGRETQYF
TGTGCCAGCAGTCCTATACAGGGGAGAGAGACCCAGTACTTC
>TRBD1|TRBV2|TRBJ1-2|-
CASRDRGLYGYTF
TGTGCCAGCAGGGACAGGGGGCTCTATGGCTACACCTTC
>TRBD1|TRBV15|TRBJ1-4|-
CATSSRGLIEKLFF
TGTGCCACCAGCAGCAGGGGGCTGATTGAAAAACTGTTTTTT
>-|TRBV25-1|TRBJ1-1|-
CASSPGVNTEAFF
TGTGCCAGCAGTCCCGGGGTGAACACTGAAGCTTTCTTT
>-|TRBV4-1|TRBJ2-7|few
CASSPRGTARSYEQYF
TGCGCCAGCAGCCCCCGAGGAACAGCGCGATCCTACGAGCAGTACTTC
>TRBD1|TRBV2|TRBJ2-4|-
CASRQTGGIQYF
TGTGCCAGCAGGCAGACAGGGGGCATTCAGTACTTC
>-|TRBV27|TRBJ2-2|-
CASSEGGGELFF
TGTGCCAGCAGTGAAGGGGGCGGGGAGCTGTTTTTT
>TRBD2|TRBV18|TRBJ2-5|-
CASSPLAGGQETQYF
TGTGCCAGCTCACCACTAGCGGGAGGACAAGAGACCCAGTACTTC
>-|TRBV25-1|TRBJ1-6|-
CASSEVYNSPLHF
TGTGCCAGCAGTGAGGTGTATAATTCACCCCTCCACTTT
>-|TRBV6-1|TRBJ2-3|-
CASREVLGPGDQRDTQYF
TGTGCCAGCAGGGAAGTATTAGGACCAGGGGATCAGAGGGATACGCAGTATTTT
>-|TRBV3-1/TRBV3-2|TRBJ1-2|-
CASSRNQGNYGYTF
TGTGCCAGCAGCCGGAATCAGGGTAACTATGGCTACACCTTC
>-|TRBV12-3/TRBV12-4|TRBJ1-5|few
CASRLGVQPQHF
TGTGCCAGCAGACTAGGGGTTCAGCCCCAGCATTTT
>TRBD1|TRBV19|TRBJ1-5|few
CASSITGTGVTSNQPQHF
TGTGCCAGTAGTATTACTGGGACAGGGGTTACTAGCAATCAGCCCCAGCATTTT
>-|TRBV30|TRBJ1-6|-
CAWSGGSPLHF
TGTGCCTGGAGTGGCGGTTCACCCCTCCACTTT
>TRBD1|TRBV18|TRBJ1-2|-
CASSPLGQPRYGYTF
TGTGCCAGCTCACCGCTGGGACAGCCTCGCTATGGCTACACCTTC
>-|TRBV7-2|TRBJ1-1|-
CASSPYRDSEAFF
TGTGCCAGCAGCCCATACAGGGATTCTGAAGCTTTCTTT
>-|TRBV11-2|TRBJ2-1|-
CASSTESGVYNEQFF
TGTGCCAGCAGCACTGAGTCGGGAGTGTACAATGAGCAGTTCTTC
>-|TRBV7-3|TRBJ1-1|-
CASSLEGSGSTEAFF
TGTGCCAGCAGCTTAGAGGGTTCAGGTTCCACTGAAGCTTTCTTT
>-|TRBV30|TRBJ1-2|-
CAWRAPRALRTDYGYTF
TGTGCCTGGAGGGCCCCCAGAGCTTTACGAACGGACTATGGCTACACCTTC
>TRBD1|TRBV5-1|TRBJ1-1|-
CASSSGQGGKAFF
TGCGCCAGCAGCTCCGGTCAGGGGGGAAAAGCTTTCTTT
>-|TRBV6-5|TRBJ2-5|-
CASSYLGTETQYF
TGTGCCAGCAGTTACTTGGGGACAGAGACCCAGTACTTC
>-|TRBV7-9|TRBJ2-7|few
CASSPTGPDEQYF
TGTGCCAGCAGCCCTACCGGGCCCGACGAGCAGTACTTC
>-|TRBV25-1|TRBJ1-6|few
CASSVGRGIRSPLHF
TGTGCCAGCAGTGTGGGGAGGGGTATTCGGTCACCCCTCCACTTT
>TRBD2|TRBV7-9|TRBJ2-1|-
CASSLELAGDNEQFF
TGTGCCAGCAGCTTAGAACTAGCGGGGGACAATGAGCAGTTCTTC
>-|TRBV6-1|TRBJ1-5|few
CASSERPEQYQPQHF
TGTGCCAGCAGTGAACGCCCGGAACAGTATCAGCCCCAGCATTTT
>-|TRBV7-2|TRBJ1-1|-
CASSQTVNTEAFF
TGTGCCAGCAGCCAGACGGTGAACACTGAAGCTTTCTTT
>-|TRBV3-1/TRBV3-2|TRBJ1-2|-
CASVSRDGNNYGYTF
TGTGCCAGCGTCAGCCGGGACGGAAATAACTATGGCTACACCTTC
>-|TRBV7-2|TRBJ1-5|once
CASSPLREQPQHF
TGTGCCAGCAGCCCTCTCAGGGAACAGCCCCAGCATTTT
>-|TRBV6-2/TRBV6-3|TRBJ1-1|-
CASSYWGLSDRNTEAFF
TGTGCCAGCAGTTATTGGGGACTGTCTGATAGGAACACTGAAGCTTTCTTT